This T cell receptor beta chain stems from a study of glioma-infiltrating T cells. Notes on the study in general: Above-expected tissue-blood divergence occurred in all gliomas, most in low-grade ones.

V gave up 5 bases and J gave up 4 bases, with 14 bases separating them. The CDR3 length is 14 residues. From germline, CDR1 is MNHEY and CDR2 SMNVEV (reference sequence). TCR alpha and beta CDR3 regions were amplified from RNA using iRepertoire nested multiplex PCR. TCRdb processed the multiplex PCR reads anew with MiXCR; each CDR3 protein has one entry. The data show around 120,000 distinct CDR3 sequences, with 24% seen just once and over 25% held by the top ten. This clonotype has at least ten counts. Antigen unknown. The source of this sequence is a human donor with low-grade glioma or glioblastoma, undergoing nonglioma brain surgery, or in good health (not recorded which). Source material: glioma tissue, nonneoplastic brain tissue, or PBMCs (not recorded which). The chain joins TRBV27 to TRBJ1-2; D is unclear. The CDR3 DNA sequence: TGTGCCAGCAGTCCATACCCGAAATCCTATGGCTACACCTTC. Its protein is CASSPYPKSYGYTF.